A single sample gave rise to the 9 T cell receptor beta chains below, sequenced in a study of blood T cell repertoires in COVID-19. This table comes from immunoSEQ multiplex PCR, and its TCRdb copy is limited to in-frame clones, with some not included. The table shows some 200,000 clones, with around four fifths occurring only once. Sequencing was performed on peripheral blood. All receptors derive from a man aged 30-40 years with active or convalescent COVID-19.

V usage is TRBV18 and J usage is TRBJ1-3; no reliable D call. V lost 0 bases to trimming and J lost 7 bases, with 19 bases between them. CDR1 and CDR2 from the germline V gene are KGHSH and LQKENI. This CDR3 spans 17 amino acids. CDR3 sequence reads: CASSPPLKTPDWNTIYF. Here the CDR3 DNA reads TGTGCCAGCTCACCACCATTAAAGACCCCAGACTGGAACACCATATATTTT.

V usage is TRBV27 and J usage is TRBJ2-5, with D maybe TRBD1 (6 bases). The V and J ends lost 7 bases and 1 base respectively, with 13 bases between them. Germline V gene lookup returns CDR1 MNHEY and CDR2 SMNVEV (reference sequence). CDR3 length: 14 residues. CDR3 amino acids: CASTPLGAQETQYF. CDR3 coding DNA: TGTGCCAGCACCCCCCTGGGGGCCCAAGAGACCCAGTACTTC.

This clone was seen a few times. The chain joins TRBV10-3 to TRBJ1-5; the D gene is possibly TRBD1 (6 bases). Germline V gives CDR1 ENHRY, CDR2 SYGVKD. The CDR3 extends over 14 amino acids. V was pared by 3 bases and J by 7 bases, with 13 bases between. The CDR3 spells CAISEEGDRQPQHF. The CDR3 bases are TGTGCCATCAGTGAAGAGGGGGACCGGCAGCCCCAGCATTTT.

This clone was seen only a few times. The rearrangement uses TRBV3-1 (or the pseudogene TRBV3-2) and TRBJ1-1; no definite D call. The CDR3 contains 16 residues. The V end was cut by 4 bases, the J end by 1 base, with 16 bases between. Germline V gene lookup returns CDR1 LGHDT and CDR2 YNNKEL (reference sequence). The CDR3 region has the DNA TGTGCCAGCAGCCCCTTTATCGAGGATGGGAACACTGAAGCTTTCTTT. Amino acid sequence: CASSPFIEDGNTEAFF.

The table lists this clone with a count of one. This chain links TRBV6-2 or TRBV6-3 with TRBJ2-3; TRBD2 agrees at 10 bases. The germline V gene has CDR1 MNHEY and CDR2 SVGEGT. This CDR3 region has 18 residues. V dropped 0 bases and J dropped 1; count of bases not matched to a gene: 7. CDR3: CASSYSLAGALGTDTQYF. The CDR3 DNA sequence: TGTGCCAGCAGTTACTCTCTAGCGGGAGCGTTAGGCACAGATACGCAGTATTTT.

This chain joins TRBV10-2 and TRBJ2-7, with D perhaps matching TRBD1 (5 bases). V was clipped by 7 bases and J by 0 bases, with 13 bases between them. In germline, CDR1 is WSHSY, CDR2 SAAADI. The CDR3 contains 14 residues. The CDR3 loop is CASNPGSSSYEQYV. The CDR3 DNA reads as TGCGCCAGCAACCCAGGGTCTAGCTCCTACGAGCAGTACGTC.

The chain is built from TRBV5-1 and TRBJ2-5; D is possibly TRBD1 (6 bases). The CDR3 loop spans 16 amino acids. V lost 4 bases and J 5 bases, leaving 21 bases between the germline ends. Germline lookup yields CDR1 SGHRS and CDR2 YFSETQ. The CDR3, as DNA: TGCGCCAGCAGCCCCCGGGCAGGGGCTGGGACCGAGACCCAGTACTTC. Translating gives CASSPRAGAGTETQYF.

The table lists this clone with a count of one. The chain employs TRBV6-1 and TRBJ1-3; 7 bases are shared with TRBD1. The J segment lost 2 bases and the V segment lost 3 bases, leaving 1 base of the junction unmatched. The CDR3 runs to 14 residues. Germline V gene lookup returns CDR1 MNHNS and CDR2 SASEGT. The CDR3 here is CASSDRGTGNTIYF. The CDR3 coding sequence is TGTGCCAGCAGTGACAGGGGGACTGGAAACACCATATATTTT.

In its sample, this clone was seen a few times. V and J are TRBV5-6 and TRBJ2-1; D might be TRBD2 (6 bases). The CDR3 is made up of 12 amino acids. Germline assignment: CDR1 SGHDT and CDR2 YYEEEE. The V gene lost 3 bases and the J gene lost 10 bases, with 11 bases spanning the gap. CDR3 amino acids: CASSSGRGEQFF. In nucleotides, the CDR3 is TGTGCCAGCAGCTCTGGACGGGGGGAGCAGTTCTTC.